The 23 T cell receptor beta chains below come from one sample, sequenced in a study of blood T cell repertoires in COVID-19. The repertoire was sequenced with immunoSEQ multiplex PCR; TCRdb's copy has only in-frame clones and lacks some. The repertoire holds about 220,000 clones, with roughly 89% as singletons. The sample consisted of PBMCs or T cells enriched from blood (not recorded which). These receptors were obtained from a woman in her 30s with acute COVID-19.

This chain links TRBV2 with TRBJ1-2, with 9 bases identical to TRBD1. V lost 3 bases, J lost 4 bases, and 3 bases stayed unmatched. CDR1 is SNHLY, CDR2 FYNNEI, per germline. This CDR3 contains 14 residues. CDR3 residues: CASSEGTGRYGYTF. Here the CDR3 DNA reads TGTGCCAGCAGTGAGGGGACAGGGCGCTATGGCTACACCTTC. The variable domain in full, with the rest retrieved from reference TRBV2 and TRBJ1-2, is EPEVTQTPSHQVTQMGQEVILRCVPISNHLYFYWYRQILGQKVEFLVSFYNNEISEKSEIFDDQFSVERPDGSNFTLKIRSTKLEDSAMYFCASSEGTGRYGYTFGSGTRLTVV.

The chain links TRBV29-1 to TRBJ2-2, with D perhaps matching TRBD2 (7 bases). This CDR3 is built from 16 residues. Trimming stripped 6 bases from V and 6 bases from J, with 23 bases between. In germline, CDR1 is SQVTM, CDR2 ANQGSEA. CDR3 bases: TGCAGCGTGGTCTTACCGGGGGGCTCTCTCGCCGGGGAGCTGTTTTTT. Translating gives CSVVLPGGSLAGELFF.

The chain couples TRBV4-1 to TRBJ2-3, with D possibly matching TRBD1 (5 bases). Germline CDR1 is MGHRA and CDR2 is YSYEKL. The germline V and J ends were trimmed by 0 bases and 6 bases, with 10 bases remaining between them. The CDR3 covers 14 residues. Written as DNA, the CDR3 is TGCGCCAGCAGCCAAGATCCGACAGTCGATACGCAGTATTTT. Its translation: CASSQDPTVDTQYF.

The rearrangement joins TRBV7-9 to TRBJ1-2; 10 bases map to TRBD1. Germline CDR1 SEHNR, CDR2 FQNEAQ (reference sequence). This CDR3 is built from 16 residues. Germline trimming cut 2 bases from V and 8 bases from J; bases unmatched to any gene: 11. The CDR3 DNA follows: TGTGCCAGCAGCTTAAATTCCGGGACAGGGGCGGAAGGCTACACCTTC. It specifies CASSLNSGTGAEGYTF.

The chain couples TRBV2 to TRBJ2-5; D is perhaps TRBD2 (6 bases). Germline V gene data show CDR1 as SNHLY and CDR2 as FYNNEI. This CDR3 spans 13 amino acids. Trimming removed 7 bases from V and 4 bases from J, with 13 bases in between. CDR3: CASKEGRVETQYF. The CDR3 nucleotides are TGTGCCAGCAAGGAGGGGCGCGTAGAGACCCAGTACTTC.

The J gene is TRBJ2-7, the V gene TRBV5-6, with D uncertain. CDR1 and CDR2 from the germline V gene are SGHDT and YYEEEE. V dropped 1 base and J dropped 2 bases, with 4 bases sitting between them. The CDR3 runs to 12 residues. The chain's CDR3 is CASSLSPYEQYF. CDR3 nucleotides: TGTGCCAGCAGCTTGTCTCCCTACGAGCAGTACTTC.

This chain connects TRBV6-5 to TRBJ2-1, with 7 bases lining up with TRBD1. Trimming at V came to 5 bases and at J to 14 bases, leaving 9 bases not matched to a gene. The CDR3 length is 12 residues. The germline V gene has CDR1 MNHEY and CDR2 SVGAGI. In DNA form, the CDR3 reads TGTGCCAGCAGTCAACCCCGGGACAGAGAGTTCTTC. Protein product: CASSQPRDREFF.

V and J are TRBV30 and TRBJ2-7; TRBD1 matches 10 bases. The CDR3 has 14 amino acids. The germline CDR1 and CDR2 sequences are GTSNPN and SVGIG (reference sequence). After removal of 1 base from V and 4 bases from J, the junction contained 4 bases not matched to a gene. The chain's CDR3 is CAWSAGTGAYEQYF. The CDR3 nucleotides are TGTGCCTGGAGTGCCGGGACAGGGGCATACGAGCAGTACTTC.

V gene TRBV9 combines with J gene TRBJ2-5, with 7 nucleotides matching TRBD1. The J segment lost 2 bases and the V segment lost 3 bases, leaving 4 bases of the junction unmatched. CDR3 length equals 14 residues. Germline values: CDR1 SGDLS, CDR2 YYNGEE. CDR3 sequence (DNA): TGTGCCAGCAGCGGAGGGACAGCTCAAGAGACCCAGTACTTC. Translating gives CASSGGTAQETQYF.

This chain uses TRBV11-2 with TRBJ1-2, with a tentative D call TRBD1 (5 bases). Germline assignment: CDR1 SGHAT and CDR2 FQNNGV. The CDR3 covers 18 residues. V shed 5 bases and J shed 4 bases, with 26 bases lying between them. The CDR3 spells CASSKNVFERDLVYGYTF. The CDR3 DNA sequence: TGTGCCAGCAGCAAAAACGTTTTTGAGAGGGACTTAGTCTATGGCTACACCTTC.

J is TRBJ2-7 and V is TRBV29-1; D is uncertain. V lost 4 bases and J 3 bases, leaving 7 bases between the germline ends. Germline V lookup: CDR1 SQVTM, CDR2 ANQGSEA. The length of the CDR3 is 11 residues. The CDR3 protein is CSVVTSYEQYF. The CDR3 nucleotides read TGCAGCGTTGTTACCAGCTACGAGCAGTACTTC.

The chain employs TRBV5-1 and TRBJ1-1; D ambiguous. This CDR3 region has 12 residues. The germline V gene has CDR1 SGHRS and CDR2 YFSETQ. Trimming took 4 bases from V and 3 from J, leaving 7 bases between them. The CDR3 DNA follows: TGCGCCAGCAGCACCGGAGACACTGAAGCTTTCTTT. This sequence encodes CASSTGDTEAFF. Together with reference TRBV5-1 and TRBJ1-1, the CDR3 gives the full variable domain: KAGVTQTPRYLIKTRGQQVTLSCSPISGHRSVSWYQQTPGQGLQFLFEYFSETQRNKGNFPGRFSGRQFSNSRSEMNVSTLELGDSALYLCASSTGDTEAFFGQGTRLTVV.

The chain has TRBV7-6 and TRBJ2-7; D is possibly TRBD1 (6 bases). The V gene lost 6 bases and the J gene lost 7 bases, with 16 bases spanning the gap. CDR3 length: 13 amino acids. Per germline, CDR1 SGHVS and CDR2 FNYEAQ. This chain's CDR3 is CASSTITGLEQYF. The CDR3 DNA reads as TGTGCCAGCAGTACCATAACAGGGCTTGAGCAGTACTTC.

CDR3 coding DNA: TGTGCCAGCAGCACCAAGGGCGGGATCCTGGATAATGAAAAACTGTTTTTT. The encoded protein is CASSTKGGILDNEKLFF. This rearrangement joins TRBV13 to TRBJ1-4; D is unclear. V shed 5 bases and J shed 4 bases, with 20 bases lying between them. CDR1 and CDR2 (germline): PRHDT, FYEKMQ (reference sequence). This CDR3 spans 17 amino acids. Combining the CDR3 with reference TRBV13 and TRBJ1-4 gives the whole variable domain AAGVIQSPRHLIKEKRETATLKCYPIPRHDTVYWYQQGPGQDPQFLISFYEKMQSDKGSIPDRFSAQQFSDYHSELNMSSLELGDSALYFCASSTKGGILDNEKLFFGSGTQLSVL.

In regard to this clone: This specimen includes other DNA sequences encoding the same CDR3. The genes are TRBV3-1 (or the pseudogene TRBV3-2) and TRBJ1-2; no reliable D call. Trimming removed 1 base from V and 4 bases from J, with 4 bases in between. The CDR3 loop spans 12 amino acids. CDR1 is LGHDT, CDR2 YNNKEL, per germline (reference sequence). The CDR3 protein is CASSQAGYGYTF. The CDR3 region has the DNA TGTGCCAGCAGCCAAGCAGGCTATGGCTACACCTTC.

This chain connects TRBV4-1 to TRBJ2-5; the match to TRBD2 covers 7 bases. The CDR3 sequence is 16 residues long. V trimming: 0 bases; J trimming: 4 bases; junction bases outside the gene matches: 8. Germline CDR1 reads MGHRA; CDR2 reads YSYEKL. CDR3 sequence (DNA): TGCGCCAGCAGCCAAGATCCGGACGGGGGGATAGAGACCCAGTACTTC. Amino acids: CASSQDPDGGIETQYF.

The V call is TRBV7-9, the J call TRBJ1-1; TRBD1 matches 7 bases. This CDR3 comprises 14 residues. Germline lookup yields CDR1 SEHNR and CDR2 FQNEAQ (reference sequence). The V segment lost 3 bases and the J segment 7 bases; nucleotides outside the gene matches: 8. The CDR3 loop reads CASSFSQGYGEAFF. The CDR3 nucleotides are TGTGCCAGCAGCTTCTCACAGGGGTATGGTGAAGCTTTCTTT. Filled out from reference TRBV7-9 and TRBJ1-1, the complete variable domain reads DTGVSQNPRHKITKRGQNVTFRCDPISEHNRLYWYRQTLGQGPEFLTYFQNEAQLEKSRLLSDRFSAERPKGSFSTLEIQRTEQGDSAMYLCASSFSQGYGEAFFGQGTRLTVV.

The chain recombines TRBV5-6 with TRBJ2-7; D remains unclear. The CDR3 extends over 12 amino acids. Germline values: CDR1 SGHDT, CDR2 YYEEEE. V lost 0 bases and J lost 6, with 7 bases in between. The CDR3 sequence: CASSLGVSEQYF. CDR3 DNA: TGTGCCAGCAGCTTGGGAGTATCCGAGCAGTACTTC. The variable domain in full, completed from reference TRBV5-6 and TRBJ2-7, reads DAGVTQSPTHLIKTRGQQVTLRCSPKSGHDTVSWYQQALGQGPQFIFQYYEEEERQRGNFPDRFSGHQFPNYSSELNVNALLLGDSALYLCASSLGVSEQYFGPGTRLTVT.

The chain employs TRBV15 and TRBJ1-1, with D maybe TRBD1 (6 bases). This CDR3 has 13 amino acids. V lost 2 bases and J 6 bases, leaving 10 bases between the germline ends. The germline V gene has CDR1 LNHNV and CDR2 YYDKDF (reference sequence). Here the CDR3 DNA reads TGTGCCACCAGCAGAATCAGGGGCTCTGAAGCTTTCTTT. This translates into CATSRIRGSEAFF.

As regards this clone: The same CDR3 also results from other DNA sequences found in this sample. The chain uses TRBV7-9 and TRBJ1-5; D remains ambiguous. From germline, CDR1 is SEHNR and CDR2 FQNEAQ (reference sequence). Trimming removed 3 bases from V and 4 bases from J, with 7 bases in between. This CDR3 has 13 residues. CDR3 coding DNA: TGTGCCAGCAGCTTGGGCAGAAATCAGCCCCAGCATTTT. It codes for CASSLGRNQPQHF.

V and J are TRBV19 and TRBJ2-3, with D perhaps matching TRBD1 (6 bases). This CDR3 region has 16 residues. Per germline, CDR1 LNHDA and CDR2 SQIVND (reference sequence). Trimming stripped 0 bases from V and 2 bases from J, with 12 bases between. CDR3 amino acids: CASSIDQGRYTDTQYF. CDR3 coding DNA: TGTGCCAGTAGTATAGATCAGGGGAGATACACAGATACGCAGTATTTT.

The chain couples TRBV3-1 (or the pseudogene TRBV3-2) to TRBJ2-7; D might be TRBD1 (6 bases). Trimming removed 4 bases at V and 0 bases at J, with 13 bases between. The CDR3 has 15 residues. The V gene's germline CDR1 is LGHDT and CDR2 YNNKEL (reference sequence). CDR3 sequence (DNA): TGTGCCAGCAGCCCCGACACAGGGATCTCCTACGAGCAGTACTTC. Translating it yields CASSPDTGISYEQYF.

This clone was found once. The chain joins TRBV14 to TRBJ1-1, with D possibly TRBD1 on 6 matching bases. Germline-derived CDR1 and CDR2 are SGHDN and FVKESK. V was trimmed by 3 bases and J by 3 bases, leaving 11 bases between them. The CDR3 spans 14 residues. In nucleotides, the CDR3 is TGTGCCAGCAGCCACCGGGACACTTACACTGAAGCTTTCTTT. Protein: CASSHRDTYTEAFF.